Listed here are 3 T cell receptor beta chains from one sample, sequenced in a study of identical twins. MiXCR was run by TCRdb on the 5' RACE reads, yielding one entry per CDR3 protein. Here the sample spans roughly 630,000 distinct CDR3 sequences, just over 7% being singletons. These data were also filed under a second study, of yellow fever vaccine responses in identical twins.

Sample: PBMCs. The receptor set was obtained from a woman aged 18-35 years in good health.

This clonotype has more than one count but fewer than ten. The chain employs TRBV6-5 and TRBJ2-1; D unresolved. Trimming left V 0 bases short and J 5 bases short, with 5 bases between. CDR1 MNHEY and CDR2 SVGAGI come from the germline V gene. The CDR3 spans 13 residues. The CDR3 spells CASSYSRHNEQFF. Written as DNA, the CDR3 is TGTGCCAGCAGTTACTCGAGACACAATGAGCAGTTCTTC.

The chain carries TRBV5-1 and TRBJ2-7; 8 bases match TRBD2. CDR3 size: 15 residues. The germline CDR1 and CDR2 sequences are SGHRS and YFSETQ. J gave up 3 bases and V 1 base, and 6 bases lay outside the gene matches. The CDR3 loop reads CASSLNAGGGYEQYF. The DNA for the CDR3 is TGCGCCAGCAGCTTGAACGCGGGAGGTGGCTACGAGCAGTACTTC.

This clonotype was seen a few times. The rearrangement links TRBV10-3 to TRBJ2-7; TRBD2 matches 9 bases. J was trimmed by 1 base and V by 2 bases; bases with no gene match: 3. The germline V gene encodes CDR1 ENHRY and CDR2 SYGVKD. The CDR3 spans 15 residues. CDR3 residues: CAISEGAGGSYEQYV. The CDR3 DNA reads TGTGCCATCAGTGAGGGAGCGGGGGGATCCTACGAGCAGTACGTC.